Included here is one T cell receptor (beta chain) sequence, with context. What it binds is not known. This sample is drawn from a study of T cells in Graves' hyperthyroidism and ophthalmopathy. Thyroid ultrasound and orbital computed tomography, with clinical symptoms and serum thyroxine and TRAb, informed diagnoses. RNA transcripts provided the source from which TCR beta CDR3 regions were amplified. First-round RT-PCR with HTBI primers amplified the TCR CDR3 region. TCRdb fed the multiplex PCR reads into MiXCR, producing one record per CDR3 protein. The sample lists about 270,000 distinct CDR3 sequences, approximately 24% occurring once. Study-wide results and limits: From stable hyperthyroidism, ophthalmopathy was separated by a 13 V-J model. Appearing also in blood were most of the thyroid clonotypes expanded above 0.001.

Trimming stripped 7 bases from V and 4 bases from J, with 13 bases between. Looked up from germline, CDR1 is MNHEY and CDR2 is SVGEGT. The CDR3 contains 13 residues. V gene TRBV6-2 or TRBV6-3 combines with J gene TRBJ1-1; TRBD1 is a possible D gene (6 bases). The sequenced sample was blood. This clonotype originated in a woman in her thirties or forties with Graves' ophthalmopathy. The CDR3 region is CASIRGGGTEAFF. Here the CDR3 DNA reads TGTGCCAGCATCCGGGGAGGGGGCACTGAAGCTTTCTTT.